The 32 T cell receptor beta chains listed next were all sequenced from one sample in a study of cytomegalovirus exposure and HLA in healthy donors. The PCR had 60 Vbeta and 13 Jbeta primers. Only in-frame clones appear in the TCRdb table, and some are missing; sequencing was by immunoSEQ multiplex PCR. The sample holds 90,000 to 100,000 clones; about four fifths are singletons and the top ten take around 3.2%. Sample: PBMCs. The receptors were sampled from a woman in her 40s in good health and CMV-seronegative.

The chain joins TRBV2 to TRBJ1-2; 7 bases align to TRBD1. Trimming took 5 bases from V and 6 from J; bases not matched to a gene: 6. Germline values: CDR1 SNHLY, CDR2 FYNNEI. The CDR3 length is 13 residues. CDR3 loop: CASSKGDSHGYTF. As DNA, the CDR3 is TGTGCCAGCAGTAAAGGGGACAGTCATGGCTACACCTTC.

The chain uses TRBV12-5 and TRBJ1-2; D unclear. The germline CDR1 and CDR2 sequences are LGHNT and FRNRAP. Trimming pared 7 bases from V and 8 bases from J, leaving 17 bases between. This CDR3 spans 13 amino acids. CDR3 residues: CASVPDTAGGYTF. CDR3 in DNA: TGTGCTAGTGTCCCTGACACGGCTGGCGGCTACACCTTC.

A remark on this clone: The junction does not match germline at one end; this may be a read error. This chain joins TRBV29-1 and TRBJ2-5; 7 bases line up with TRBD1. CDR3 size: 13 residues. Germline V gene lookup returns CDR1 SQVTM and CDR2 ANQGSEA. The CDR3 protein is CSVPRDSQGTQYF. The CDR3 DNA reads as TGCAGCGTTCCTCGGGACAGCCAAGGGACCCAGTACTTC.

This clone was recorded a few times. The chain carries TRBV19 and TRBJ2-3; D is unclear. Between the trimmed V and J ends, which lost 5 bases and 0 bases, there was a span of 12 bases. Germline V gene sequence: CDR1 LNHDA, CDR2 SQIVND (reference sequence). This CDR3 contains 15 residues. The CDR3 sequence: CASSWSTSSTDTQYF. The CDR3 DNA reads TGTGCCAGTAGTTGGAGCACCTCTAGCACAGATACGCAGTATTTT. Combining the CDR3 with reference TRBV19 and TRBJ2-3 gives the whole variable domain DGGITQSPKYLFRKEGQNVTLSCEQNLNHDAMYWYRQDPGQGLRLIYYSQIVNDFQKGDIAEGYSVSREKKESFPLTVTSAQKNPTAFYLCASSWSTSSTDTQYFGPGTRLTVL.

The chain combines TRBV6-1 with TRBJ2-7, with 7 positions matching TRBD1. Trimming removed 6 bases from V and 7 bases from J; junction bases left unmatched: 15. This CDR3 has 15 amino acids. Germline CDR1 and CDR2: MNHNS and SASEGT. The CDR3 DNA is TGTGCCAGCAGCGTAGACCGGGGACAGACTTGGGAGCAGTACTTC. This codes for CASSVDRGQTWEQYF.

CDR3 sequence (DNA): TGTGCCAGCAGTCCTGGGACAGTCTATGGCTACACCTTC. It specifies CASSPGTVYGYTF. The chain combines TRBV27 with TRBJ1-2, with 7 bases that match TRBD1. CDR1 is MNHEY and CDR2 is SMNVEV in the germline V gene (reference sequence). J gave up 4 bases and V 5 bases, and 4 bases lay outside the gene matches. CDR3 size: 13 residues.

In DNA, the CDR3 is TGTGCCATCCTCCTGACCCCACAGACTAGCGGGACCTACGAGCAGTACTTC. Protein product: CAILLTPQTSGTYEQYF. The J gene is TRBJ2-7, the V gene TRBV2, with 11 bases lining up with TRBD2. The germline V gene has CDR1 SNHLY and CDR2 FYNNEI. Trimming took 10 bases from V and 2 from J; bases not matched to a gene: 16. The CDR3 extends over 17 amino acids.

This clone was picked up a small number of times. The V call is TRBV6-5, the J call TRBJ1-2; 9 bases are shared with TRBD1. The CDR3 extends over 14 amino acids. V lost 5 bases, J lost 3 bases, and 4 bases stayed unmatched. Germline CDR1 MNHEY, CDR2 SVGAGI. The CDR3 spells CASSHRDRDYGYTF. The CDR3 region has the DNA TGTGCCAGCAGTCATAGGGACAGGGACTATGGCTACACCTTC.

DNA of the CDR3: TGTGCCAGCAGCCAAGAAGGAAAACTAGCGGGAGAGGGGGCCAAAAACATTCAGTACTTC. This codes for CASSQEGKLAGEGAKNIQYF. The chain carries TRBV14 and TRBJ2-4; TRBD2 agrees at 11 bases. The V and J ends lost 0 bases and 1 base, in that order; junction bases with no gene match: 11. CDR3 length equals 20 residues. CDR1 is SGHDN, CDR2 FVKESK, per germline.

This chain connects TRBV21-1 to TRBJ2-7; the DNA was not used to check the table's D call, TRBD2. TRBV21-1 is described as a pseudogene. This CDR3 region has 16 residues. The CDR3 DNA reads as TGTGCCAGCAGCAAAGACGGGACTGCCGCTTTCTACGAGCAGTACTTC. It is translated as CASSKDGTAAFYEQYF.

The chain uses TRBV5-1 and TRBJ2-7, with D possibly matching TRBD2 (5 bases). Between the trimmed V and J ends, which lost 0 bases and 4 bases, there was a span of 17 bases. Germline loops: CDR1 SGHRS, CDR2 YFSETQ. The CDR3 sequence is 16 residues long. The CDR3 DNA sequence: TGCGCCAGCAGCTTGGGGATCCTAGTAGGGAGTTACGAGCAGTACTTC. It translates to CASSLGILVGSYEQYF.

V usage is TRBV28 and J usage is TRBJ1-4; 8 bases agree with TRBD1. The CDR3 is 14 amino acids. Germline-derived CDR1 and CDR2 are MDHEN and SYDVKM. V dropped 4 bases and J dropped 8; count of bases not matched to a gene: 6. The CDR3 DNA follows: TGTGCCAGCAGTTGGGTGGCAGGGGGCGAAAAACTGTTTTTT. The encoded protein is CASSWVAGGEKLFF.

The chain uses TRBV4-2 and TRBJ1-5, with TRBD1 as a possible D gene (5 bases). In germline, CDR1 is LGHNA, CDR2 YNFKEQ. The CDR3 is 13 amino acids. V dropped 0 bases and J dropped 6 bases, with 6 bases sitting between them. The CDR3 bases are TGTGCCAGCAGCCAAGATACAGGTCAGCCCCAGCATTTT. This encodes CASSQDTGQPQHF.

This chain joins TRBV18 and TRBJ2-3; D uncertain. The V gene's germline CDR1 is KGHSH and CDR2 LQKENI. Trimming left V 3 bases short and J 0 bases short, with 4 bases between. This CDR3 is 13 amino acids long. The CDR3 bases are TGTGCCAGCTCACCCCTTAGCACAGATACGCAGTATTTT. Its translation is CASSPLSTDTQYF.

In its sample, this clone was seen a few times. The CDR3 is CASSDMTGLGTEAFF. The CDR3 DNA reads as TGCGCCAGCAGCGACATGACAGGGTTGGGCACTGAAGCTTTCTTT. The chain employs TRBV5-1 and TRBJ1-1; TRBD1 aligns across 7 bases. The germline gives CDR1 SGHRS, CDR2 YFSETQ. The CDR3 totals 15 residues. Trimming at V came to 4 bases and at J to 4 bases, leaving 10 bases not matched to a gene.

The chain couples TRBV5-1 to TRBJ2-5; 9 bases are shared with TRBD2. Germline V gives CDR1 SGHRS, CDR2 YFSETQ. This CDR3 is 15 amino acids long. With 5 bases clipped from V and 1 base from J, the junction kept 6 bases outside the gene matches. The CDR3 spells CASSSSGSVQETQYF. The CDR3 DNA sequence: TGCGCCAGCAGTAGTAGCGGGAGCGTCCAAGAGACCCAGTACTTC. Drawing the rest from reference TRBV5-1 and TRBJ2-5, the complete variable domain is KAGVTQTPRYLIKTRGQQVTLSCSPISGHRSVSWYQQTPGQGLQFLFEYFSETQRNKGNFPGRFSGRQFSNSRSEMNVSTLELGDSALYLCASSSSGSVQETQYFGPGTRLLVL.

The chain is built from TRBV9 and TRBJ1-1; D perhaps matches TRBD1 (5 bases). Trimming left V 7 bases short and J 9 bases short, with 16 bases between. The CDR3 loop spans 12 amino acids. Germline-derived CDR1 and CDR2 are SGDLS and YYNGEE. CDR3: CASSRDSGQAFF. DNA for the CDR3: TGTGCCAGCTCCCGGGACTCGGGACAAGCTTTCTTT.

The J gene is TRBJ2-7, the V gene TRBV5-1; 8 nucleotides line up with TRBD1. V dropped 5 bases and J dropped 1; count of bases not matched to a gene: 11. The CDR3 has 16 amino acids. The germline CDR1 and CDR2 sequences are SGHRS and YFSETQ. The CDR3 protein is CASRAGGLLASYEQYF. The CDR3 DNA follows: TGCGCCAGCAGGGCAGGGGGCCTGCTAGCATCCTACGAGCAGTACTTC.

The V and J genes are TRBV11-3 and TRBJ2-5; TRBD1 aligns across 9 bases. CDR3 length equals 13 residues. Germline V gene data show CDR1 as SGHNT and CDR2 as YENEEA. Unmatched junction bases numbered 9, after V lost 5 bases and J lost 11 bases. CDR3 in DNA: TGTGCCAGCAGCCGGGACAGGGTAGGAGAGCAGTACTTC. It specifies CASSRDRVGEQYF. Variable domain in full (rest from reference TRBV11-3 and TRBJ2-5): EAGVVQSPRYKIIEKKQPVAFWCNPISGHNTLYWYLQNLGQGPELLIRYENEEAVDDSQLPKDRFSAERLKGVDSTLKIQPAELGDSAVYLCASSRDRVGEQYFGPGTRLLVL.

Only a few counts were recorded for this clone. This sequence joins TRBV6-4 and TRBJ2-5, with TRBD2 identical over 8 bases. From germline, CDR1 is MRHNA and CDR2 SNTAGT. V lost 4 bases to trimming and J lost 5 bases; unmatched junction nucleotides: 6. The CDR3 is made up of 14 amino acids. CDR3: CASSAGGPGETQYF. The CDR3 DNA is TGTGCCAGCAGTGCGGGAGGGCCTGGGGAGACCCAGTACTTC.

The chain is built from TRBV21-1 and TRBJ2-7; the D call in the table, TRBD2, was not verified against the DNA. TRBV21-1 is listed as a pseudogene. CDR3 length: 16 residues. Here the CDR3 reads CASRGLAGGPKPRQYF. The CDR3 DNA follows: TGTGCCAGCAGGGGACTAGCGGGAGGGCCGAAACCGAGGCAGTACTTC.

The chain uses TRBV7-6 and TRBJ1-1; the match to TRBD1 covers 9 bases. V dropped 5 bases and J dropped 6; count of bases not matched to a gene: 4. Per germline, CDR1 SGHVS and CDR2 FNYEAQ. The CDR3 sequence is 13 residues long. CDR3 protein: CASSDTGGSEAFF. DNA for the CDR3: TGTGCCAGCAGCGATACAGGGGGCTCTGAAGCTTTCTTT. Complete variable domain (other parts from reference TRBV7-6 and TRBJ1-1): GAGVSQSPRYKVTKRGQDVALRCDPISGHVSLYWYRQALGQGPEFLTYFNYEAQQDKSGLPNDRFSAERPEGSISTLTIQRTEQRDSAMYRCASSDTGGSEAFFGQGTRLTVV.

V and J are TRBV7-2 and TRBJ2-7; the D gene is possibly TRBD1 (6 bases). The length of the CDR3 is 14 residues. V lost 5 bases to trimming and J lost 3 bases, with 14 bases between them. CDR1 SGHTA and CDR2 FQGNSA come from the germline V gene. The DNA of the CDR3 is TGTGCCAGCAGCCACTCCCAAGGGGGCTACGAGCAGTACTTC. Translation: CASSHSQGGYEQYF.

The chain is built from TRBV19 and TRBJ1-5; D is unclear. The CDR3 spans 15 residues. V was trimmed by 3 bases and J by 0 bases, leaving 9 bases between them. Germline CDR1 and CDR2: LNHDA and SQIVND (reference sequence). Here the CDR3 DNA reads TGTGCCAGTAGTATCCGACTGAATAGCAATCAGCCCCAGCATTTT. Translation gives CASSIRLNSNQPQHF. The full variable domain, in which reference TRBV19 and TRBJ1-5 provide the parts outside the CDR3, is DGGITQSPKYLFRKEGQNVTLSCEQNLNHDAMYWYRQDPGQGLRLIYYSQIVNDFQKGDIAEGYSVSREKKESFPLTVTSAQKNPTAFYLCASSIRLNSNQPQHFGDGTRLSIL.

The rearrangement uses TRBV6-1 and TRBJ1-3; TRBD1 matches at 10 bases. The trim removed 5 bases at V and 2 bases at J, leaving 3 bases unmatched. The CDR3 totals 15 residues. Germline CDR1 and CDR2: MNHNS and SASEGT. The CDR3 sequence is CASSLGTGAGNTIYF. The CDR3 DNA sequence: TGTGCCAGCAGTCTAGGGACAGGGGCTGGAAACACCATATATTTT.

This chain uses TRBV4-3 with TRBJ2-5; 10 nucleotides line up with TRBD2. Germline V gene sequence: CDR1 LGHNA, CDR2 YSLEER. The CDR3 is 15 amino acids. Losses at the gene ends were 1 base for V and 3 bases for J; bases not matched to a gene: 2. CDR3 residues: CASSQALAGEETQYF. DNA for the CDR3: TGCGCCAGCAGCCAAGCCCTAGCGGGAGAAGAGACCCAGTACTTC.

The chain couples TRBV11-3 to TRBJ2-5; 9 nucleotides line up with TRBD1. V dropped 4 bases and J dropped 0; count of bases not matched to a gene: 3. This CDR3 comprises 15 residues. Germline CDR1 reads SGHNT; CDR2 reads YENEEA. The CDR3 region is CASSWGQGHQETQYF. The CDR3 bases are TGTGCCAGCAGCTGGGGACAGGGCCACCAAGAGACCCAGTACTTC.

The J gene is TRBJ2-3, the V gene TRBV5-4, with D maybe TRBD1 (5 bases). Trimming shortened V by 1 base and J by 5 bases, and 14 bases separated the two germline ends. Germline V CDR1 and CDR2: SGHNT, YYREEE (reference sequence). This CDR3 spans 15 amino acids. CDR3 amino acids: CASSLMAGLKDTQYF. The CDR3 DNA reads TGTGCCAGCAGCTTGATGGCAGGGCTAAAAGATACGCAGTATTTT.

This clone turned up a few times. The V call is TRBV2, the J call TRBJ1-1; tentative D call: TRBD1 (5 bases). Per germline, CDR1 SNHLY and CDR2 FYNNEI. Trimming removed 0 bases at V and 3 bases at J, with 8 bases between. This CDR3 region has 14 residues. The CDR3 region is CASSEAQGYTEAFF. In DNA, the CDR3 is TGTGCCAGCAGTGAAGCGCAGGGTTACACTGAAGCTTTCTTT. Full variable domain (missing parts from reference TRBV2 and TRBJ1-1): EPEVTQTPSHQVTQMGQEVILRCVPISNHLYFYWYRQILGQKVEFLVSFYNNEISEKSEIFDDQFSVERPDGSNFTLKIRSTKLEDSAMYFCASSEAQGYTEAFFGQGTRLTVV.

CDR3 residues: CAISGGRDFNTQYF. The CDR3 DNA follows: TGTGCCATCAGTGGCGGACGGGACTTCAATACGCAGTATTTT. The chain combines TRBV10-3 with TRBJ2-3, with D possibly matching TRBD2 (6 bases). V lost 4 bases to trimming and J lost 7 bases, with 15 bases between them. Germline CDR1 and CDR2: ENHRY and SYGVKD. The CDR3 contains 14 residues.

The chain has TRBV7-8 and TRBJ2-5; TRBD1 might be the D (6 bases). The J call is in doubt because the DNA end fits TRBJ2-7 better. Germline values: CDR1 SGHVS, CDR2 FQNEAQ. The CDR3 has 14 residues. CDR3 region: CASSLAQGTYEQYF. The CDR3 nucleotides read TGTGCCAGCAGCTTAGCGCAGGGGACCTACGAGCAGTACTTC.

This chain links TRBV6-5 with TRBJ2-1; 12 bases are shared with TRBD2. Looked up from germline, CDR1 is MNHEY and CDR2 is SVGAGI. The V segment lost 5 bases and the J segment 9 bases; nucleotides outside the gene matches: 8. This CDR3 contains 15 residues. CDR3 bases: TGTGCCAGCAGTCGGACTAGCGGGACCTTTAGTGAGCAGTTCTTC. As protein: CASSRTSGTFSEQFF.